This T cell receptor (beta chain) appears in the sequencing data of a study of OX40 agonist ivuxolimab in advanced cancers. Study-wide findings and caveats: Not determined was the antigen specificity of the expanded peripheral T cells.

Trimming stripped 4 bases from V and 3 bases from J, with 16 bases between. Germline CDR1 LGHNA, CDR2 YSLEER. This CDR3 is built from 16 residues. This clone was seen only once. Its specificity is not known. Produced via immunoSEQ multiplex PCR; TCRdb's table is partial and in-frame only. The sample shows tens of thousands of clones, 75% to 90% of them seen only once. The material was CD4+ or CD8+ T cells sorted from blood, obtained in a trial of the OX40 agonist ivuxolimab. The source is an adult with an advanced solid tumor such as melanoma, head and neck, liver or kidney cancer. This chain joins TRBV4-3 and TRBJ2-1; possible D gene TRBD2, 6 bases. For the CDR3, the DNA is TGCGCCAGCAGCCCCCAACGCGGGATAGGCTACAATGAGCAGTTCTTC. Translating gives CASSPQRGIGYNEQFF.